This T cell receptor (beta chain) was obtained from a study of blood T cell repertoires in COVID-19. Study context: The samples span acute and convalescent COVID-19 from the United States, Italy and Spain. Nucleic acid was either cDNA or gDNA, and it came from T cells, B-cell-depleted T cells, or PBMCs.

CDR3 length equals 13 residues. Germline assignment: CDR1 MDHEN and CDR2 SYDVKM. The ends were cut back, 6 bases at V and 4 bases at J, with 13 bases in the middle. A Seattle source enrolled patients during active infection and followed them longitudinally. Source study methods: Cell counts per sample came from amplifying reference gene primers. Measured with immunoSEQ multiplex PCR; TCRdb has only the in-frame clones, and not every one. That table supplies the V and J calls and clone size; D and trimming were determined from the DNA. The sample contains around 100,000 clones, roughly 90% of which appear only once.

The sequence was obtained from a woman in her 50s with COVID-19, enrolled during active disease. The sequencing input was peripheral blood. This chain connects TRBV28 to TRBJ2-7; possible D gene TRBD2, 6 bases. The CDR3 region has the DNA TGTGCCAGCAGCCGCGGGGAACAGTACGAGCAGTACTTC. Amino acid sequence: CASSRGEQYEQYF.